A single sample is the source of the 17 T cell receptor beta chains below, sequenced in a study of patients and donors after allogeneic stem cell transplantation. TCRdb reprocessed the RT-PCR reads with MiXCR, giving one entry per CDR3 protein. The data show 25,000 to 35,000 distinct CDR3 sequences, under 7.5% seen once. Sequencing was performed on blood, either unsorted or a sorted T cell fraction (not recorded which). Receptors originate from a human donor who was either an allogeneic HSCT recipient or a stem cell or donor lymphocyte infusion donor (not recorded which). It is not recorded whose cells these are; they may come from a transplant donor.

This clonotype appeared many times. V is TRBV7-9 and J is TRBJ2-1; no clear D gene. V was cut by 3 bases and J by 9 bases, with 12 bases left in between. The CDR3 consists of 13 residues. Germline V lookup: CDR1 SEHNR, CDR2 FQNEAQ (reference sequence). The CDR3 DNA follows: TGTGCCAGCAGCTTGGCAACTCGGAGTGAGCAGTTCTTC. Its translation is CASSLATRSEQFF. The full variable domain, in which reference TRBV7-9 and TRBJ2-1 provide the parts outside the CDR3, is DTGVSQNPRHKITKRGQNVTFRCDPISEHNRLYWYRQTLGQGPEFLTYFQNEAQLEKSRLLSDRFSAERPKGSFSTLEIQRTEQGDSAMYLCASSLATRSEQFFGPGTRLTVL.

By proportion, this clonotype is medium-sized (0.01 to 0.1%). The chain links TRBV6-5 to TRBJ1-3; D is undetermined. There are 16 residues in the CDR3. Germline CDR1 is MNHEY and CDR2 is SVGAGI. V was clipped by 4 bases and J by 0 bases, with 13 bases between them. The CDR3: CASSSTTSGSGNTIYF. Here the CDR3 DNA reads TGTGCCAGCAGTTCAACAACATCTGGCTCTGGAAACACCATATATTTT.

This clonotype was seen at least ten times. The V call is TRBV3-1, the J call TRBJ1-1, with a possible D match to TRBD1 (6 bases). The CDR3 totals 14 residues. Germline V CDR1 and CDR2: LGHDT, YNNKEL (reference sequence). Trimming cost V 4 bases and J 5 bases, with 14 bases left between them. The CDR3 loop is CASSRTTGETEAFF. The CDR3 DNA is TGTGCCAGCAGCCGAACGACAGGAGAGACTGAAGCTTTCTTT. Full variable domain (remainder filled in from reference TRBV3-1 and TRBJ1-1): DTAVSQTPKYLVTQMGNDKSIKCEQNLGHDTMYWYKQDSKKFLKIMFSYNNKELIINETVPNRFSPKSPDKAHLNLHINSLELGDSAVYFCASSRTTGETEAFFGQGTRLTVV.

This clonotype has at least ten counts. The chain couples TRBV24-1 to TRBJ2-3; possibly TRBD2 for D (6 bases). Germline V gene data show CDR1 as KGHDR and CDR2 as SFDVKD. The germline V and J ends were trimmed by 1 base and 4 bases, with 11 bases remaining between them. CDR3 length: 15 residues. This CDR3 reads CATSDFTGGADTQYF. For the CDR3, the DNA is TGTGCCACCAGTGATTTCACAGGAGGGGCAGATACGCAGTATTTT.

This clonotype was observed many times. This sequence joins TRBV4-1 and TRBJ1-6; D unclear. Germline V lookup: CDR1 MGHRA, CDR2 YSYEKL. V was shortened by 0 bases and J by 4 bases, with 13 bases between the two germline ends. The CDR3 has 17 residues. CDR3 nucleotides: TGCGCCAGCAGCCAAGAAATGAGGGAAAGGTATAATTCACCCCTCCACTTT. The encoded protein is CASSQEMRERYNSPLHF.

In regard to this clonotype: With a much larger clone just one base away, this may be a read error. The chain links TRBV5-1 to TRBJ2-1; D gene uncertain. Germline V lookup: CDR1 SGHRS, CDR2 YFSETQ. The CDR3 contains 14 residues. Trimming pared 2 bases from V and 3 bases from J, leaving 9 bases between. The CDR3 region is CASSLQSYYNEQFF. CDR3 in DNA: TGCGCCAGCAGCTTACAGAGCTACTACAATGAGCAGTTCTTC.

There are many counts of this clonotype. J is TRBJ2-1 and V is TRBV24-1; the match to TRBD2 covers 7 bases. Germline CDR1 reads KGHDR; CDR2 reads SFDVKD. Trimming cost V 4 bases and J 11 bases; bases outside gene matches: 4. The length of the CDR3 is 12 residues. CDR3 DNA: TGTGCCACCAGTGAGTTAGCGGGCAAGCAGTTCTTC. Its translation is CATSELAGKQFF.

This clonotype was recorded many times. The rearrangement joins TRBV24-1 to TRBJ2-7; perhaps TRBD2 as D (5 bases). Per germline, CDR1 KGHDR and CDR2 SFDVKD. With 1 base removed from V and 7 bases from J, the gap between germline ends came to 13 bases. The CDR3 sequence is 14 residues long. The CDR3 nucleotides read TGTGCCACCAGTGATTTAGCGGCTCCGAGTGAGCAGTACTTC. Its translation is CATSDLAAPSEQYF.

This clonotype was seen at least ten times. The chain joins TRBV19 to TRBJ1-2, with D perhaps matching TRBD1 (5 bases). The V and J ends lost 6 bases and 5 bases respectively, with 13 bases between them. The CDR3 contains 13 residues. Looked up from germline, CDR1 is LNHDA and CDR2 is SQIVND (reference sequence). The CDR3 sequence is CASRTGPPYGYTF. CDR3 nucleotides: TGTGCCAGTAGAACAGGACCCCCTTATGGCTACACCTTC.

This clonotype was detected ten times or more. V usage is TRBV7-2 and J usage is TRBJ1-6, with 8 bases identical to TRBD1. This CDR3 comprises 14 residues. V dropped 5 bases and J dropped 9; count of bases not matched to a gene: 6. The germline CDR1 and CDR2 sequences are SGHTA and FQGNSA. CDR3 DNA: TGTGCCAGCAGCCCGGACAGGGTACTTTCACCCCTCCACTTT. Translation: CASSPDRVLSPLHF.

This clonotype was seen many times. The J gene is TRBJ2-7, the V gene TRBV28, with 8 bases lining up with TRBD1. V shed 5 bases and J 6 bases; nucleotides not matched to a gene: 6. This CDR3 contains 13 residues. CDR1 and CDR2 from the germline V gene are MDHEN and SYDVKM. The CDR3 coding sequence is TGTGCCAGCAGTATTCAGGGGGCGTTCGAGCAGTACTTC. Its translation is CASSIQGAFEQYF.

This clonotype was observed at least ten times. This rearrangement joins TRBV2 to TRBJ2-5; the D is unclear. Germline V gene lookup returns CDR1 SNHLY and CDR2 FYNNEI. This CDR3 is 10 amino acids long. Trimming stripped 6 bases from V and 4 bases from J, with 3 bases between. CDR3 in DNA: TGTGCCAGCAGAAGAGAGACCCAGTACTTC. This gives the protein CASRRETQYF.

This clonotype was seen many times. This rearrangement joins TRBV5-1 to TRBJ1-1; the D is unclear. Germline values: CDR1 SGHRS, CDR2 YFSETQ. The CDR3 covers 14 residues. Trimming stripped 0 bases from V and 6 bases from J, with 12 bases between. In DNA form, the CDR3 reads TGCGCCAGCAGCTTGGACCCCTCCCTGGCTGAAGCTTTCTTT. Protein product: CASSLDPSLAEAFF.

The CDR3 DNA reads TGTGCCAGCAGCCAAGAGGGGGCAACCTACGAGCAGTACTTC. It codes for CASSQEGATYEQYF. The chain links TRBV4-2 to TRBJ2-7, with a possible D match to TRBD1 (6 bases). The V and J ends lost 0 bases and 2 bases respectively, with 8 bases between them. The CDR3 extends over 14 amino acids. Germline V gene data show CDR1 as LGHNA and CDR2 as YNFKEQ.

V gene TRBV5-1 combines with J gene TRBJ2-1; 13 nucleotides align to TRBD2. The J segment lost 8 bases and the V segment lost 5 bases, leaving 16 bases of the junction unmatched. Germline V gene lookup returns CDR1 SGHRS and CDR2 YFSETQ. This CDR3 spans 18 amino acids. CDR3 sequence: CASSLDFGLAGVLDEQFF. The CDR3, as DNA: TGCGCCAGCAGTCTTGACTTCGGACTAGCGGGAGTCTTGGATGAGCAGTTCTTC.

This clonotype was counted many times. The rearrangement uses TRBV7-2 and TRBJ2-3, with 10 nucleotides matching TRBD2. The CDR3 length is 15 residues. Germline trimming cut 5 bases from V and 6 bases from J; bases unmatched to any gene: 8. Germline CDR1 SGHTA, CDR2 FQGNSA. CDR3 protein: CASSQAGTSVDTQYF. The CDR3, as DNA: TGTGCCAGCAGCCAGGCTGGGACTAGCGTTGATACGCAGTATTTT.

The chain recombines TRBV30 with TRBJ2-3; 8 nucleotides align to TRBD2. CDR1 GTSNPN and CDR2 SVGIG come from the germline V gene (reference sequence). CDR3 length: 14 residues. After removal of 4 bases from V and 4 bases from J, the junction contained 7 bases not matched to a gene. In DNA, the CDR3 is TGTGCCTGGACCACTAGCGGAGGGGCAGATACGCAGTATTTT. Residues: CAWTTSGGADTQYF. The full variable domain, with the rest looked up from reference TRBV30 and TRBJ2-3, is SQTIHQWPATLVQPVGSPLSLECTVEGTSNPNLYWYRQAAGRGLQLLFYSVGIGQISSEVPQNLSASRPQDRQFILSSKKLLLSDSGFYLCAWTTSGGADTQYFGPGTRLTVL.